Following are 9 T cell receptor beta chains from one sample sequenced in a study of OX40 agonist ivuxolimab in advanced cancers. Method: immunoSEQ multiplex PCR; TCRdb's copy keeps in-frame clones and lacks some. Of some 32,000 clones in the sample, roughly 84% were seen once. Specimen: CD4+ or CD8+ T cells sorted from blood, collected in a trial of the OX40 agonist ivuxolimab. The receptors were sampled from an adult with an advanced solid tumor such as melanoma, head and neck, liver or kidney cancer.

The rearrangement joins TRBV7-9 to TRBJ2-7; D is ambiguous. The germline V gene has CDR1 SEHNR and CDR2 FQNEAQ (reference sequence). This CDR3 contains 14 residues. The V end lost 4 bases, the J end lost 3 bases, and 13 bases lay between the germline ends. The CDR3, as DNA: TGTGCCAGCAGCTCTCCCGACGTATTCTACGAGCAGTACTTC. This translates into CASSSPDVFYEQYF.

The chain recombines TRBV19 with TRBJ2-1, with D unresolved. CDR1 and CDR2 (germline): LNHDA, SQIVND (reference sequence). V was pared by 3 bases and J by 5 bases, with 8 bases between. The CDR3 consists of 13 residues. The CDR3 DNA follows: TGTGCCAGTAGTATGCTCCTTAACAATGAGCAGTTCTTC. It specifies CASSMLLNNEQFF.

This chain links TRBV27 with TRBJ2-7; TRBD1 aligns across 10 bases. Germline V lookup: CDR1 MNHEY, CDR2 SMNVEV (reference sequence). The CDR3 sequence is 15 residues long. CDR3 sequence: CGGRPNRDRGCEQYF. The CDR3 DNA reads TGTGGGGGAAGACCCAACCGGGACAGGGGTTGCGAGCAGTACTTC.

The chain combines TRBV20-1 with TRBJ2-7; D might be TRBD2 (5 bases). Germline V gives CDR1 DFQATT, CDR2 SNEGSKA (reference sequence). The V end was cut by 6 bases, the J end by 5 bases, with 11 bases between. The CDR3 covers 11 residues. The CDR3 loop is CSARPGNEQYF. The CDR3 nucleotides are TGCAGTGCCCGACCGGGGAACGAGCAGTACTTC.

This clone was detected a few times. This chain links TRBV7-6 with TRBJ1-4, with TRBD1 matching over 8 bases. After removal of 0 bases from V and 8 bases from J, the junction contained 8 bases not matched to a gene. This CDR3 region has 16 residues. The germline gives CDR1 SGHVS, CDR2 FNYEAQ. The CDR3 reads CASSLARTGLREKLFF. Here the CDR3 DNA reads TGTGCCAGCAGCTTAGCCCGGACAGGGTTACGCGAAAAACTGTTTTTT.

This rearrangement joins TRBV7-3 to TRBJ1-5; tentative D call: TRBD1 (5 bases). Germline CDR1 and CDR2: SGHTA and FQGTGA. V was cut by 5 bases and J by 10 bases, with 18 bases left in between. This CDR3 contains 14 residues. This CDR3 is CASSGTVTGQPQHF. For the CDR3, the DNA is TGTGCCAGCAGCGGGACTGTCACGGGGCAACCCCAGCATTTT.

DNA of the CDR3: TGTGCCAGCAGTCCCGGACTGAGGGCTTTCTTT. It specifies CASSPGLRAFF. V usage is TRBV28 and J usage is TRBJ1-1; D not resolved. Trimming pared 5 bases from V and 11 bases from J, leaving 12 bases between. The CDR3 is 11 amino acids. The germline V gene has CDR1 MDHEN and CDR2 SYDVKM. The full variable domain, completed using reference TRBV28 and TRBJ1-1, is DVKVTQSSRYLVKRTGEKVFLECVQDMDHENMFWYRQDPGLGLRLIYFSYDVKMKEKGDIPEGYSVSREKKERFSLILESASTNQTSMYLCASSPGLRAFFGQGTRLTVV.

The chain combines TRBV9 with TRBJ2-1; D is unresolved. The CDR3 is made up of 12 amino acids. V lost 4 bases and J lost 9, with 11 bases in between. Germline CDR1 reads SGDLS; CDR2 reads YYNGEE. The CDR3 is CASSSLLGEQFF. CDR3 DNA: TGTGCCAGCAGCTCTCTTTTAGGTGAGCAGTTCTTC.

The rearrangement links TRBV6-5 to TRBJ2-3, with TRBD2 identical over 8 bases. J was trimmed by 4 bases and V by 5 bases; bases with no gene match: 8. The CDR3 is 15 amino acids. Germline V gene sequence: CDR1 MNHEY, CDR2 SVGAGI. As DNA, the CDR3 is TGTGCCAGCAGTCCCTTGGCGGGAGGCGCAGATACGCAGTATTTT. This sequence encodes CASSPLAGGADTQYF.